This T cell receptor beta chain is from a study of T cells in Graves' hyperthyroidism and ophthalmopathy. This clonotype was seen ten or more times. Fresh peripheral blood, 7.5 to 10 ml, yielded the PBMCs. This CDR3 is built from 16 residues. J gave up 7 bases and V 3 bases, and 7 bases lay outside the gene matches. Germline loops: CDR1 SGHRS, CDR2 YFSETQ. RNA transcripts yielded amplified TCR beta CDR3 regions. The HTBI primer set was used in a first-round RT-PCR of the TCR CDR3. TCRdb fed the multiplex PCR reads into MiXCR, producing one record per CDR3 protein. The table lists approximately 630,000 distinct CDR3 sequences, around 16% of them singletons, with 3.5% to 4% in the top ten.

The receptor was isolated from a woman in her 30s with Graves' hyperthyroidism. The V and J genes are TRBV5-1 and TRBJ2-2, with 12 bases fitting TRBD1. The material sequenced was blood. This CDR3 reads CASSWPGTGGNGELFF. CDR3 sequence (DNA): TGCGCCAGCAGCTGGCCCGGGACAGGGGGCAACGGGGAGCTGTTTTTT. Full variable domain (missing parts from reference TRBV5-1 and TRBJ2-2): KAGVTQTPRYLIKTRGQQVTLSCSPISGHRSVSWYQQTPGQGLQFLFEYFSETQRNKGNFPGRFSGRQFSNSRSEMNVSTLELGDSALYLCASSWPGTGGNGELFFGEGSRLTVL.